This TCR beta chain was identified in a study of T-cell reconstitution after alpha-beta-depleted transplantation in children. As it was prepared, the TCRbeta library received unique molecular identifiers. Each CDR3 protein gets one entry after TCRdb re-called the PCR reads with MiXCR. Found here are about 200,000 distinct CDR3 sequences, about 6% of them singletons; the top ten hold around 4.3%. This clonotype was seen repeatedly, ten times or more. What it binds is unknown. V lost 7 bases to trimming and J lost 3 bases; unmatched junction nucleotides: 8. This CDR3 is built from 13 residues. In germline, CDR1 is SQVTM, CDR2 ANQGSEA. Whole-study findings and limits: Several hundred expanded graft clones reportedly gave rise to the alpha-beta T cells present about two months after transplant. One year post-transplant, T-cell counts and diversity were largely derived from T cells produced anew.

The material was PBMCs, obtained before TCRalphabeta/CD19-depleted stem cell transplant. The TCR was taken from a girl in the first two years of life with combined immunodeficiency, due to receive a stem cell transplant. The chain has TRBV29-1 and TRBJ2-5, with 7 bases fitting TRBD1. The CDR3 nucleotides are TGCAGCGCCCGCCCCACAGGGGAAGAGACCCAGTACTTC. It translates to CSARPTGEETQYF. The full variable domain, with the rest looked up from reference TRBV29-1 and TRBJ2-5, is SAVISQKPSRDICQRGTSLTIQCQVDSQVTMMFWYRQQPGQSLTLIATANQGSEATYESGFVIDKFPISRPNLTFSTLTVSNMSPEDSSIYLCSARPTGEETQYFGPGTRLLVL.